Listed below are T cell receptor beta chains from one sample, sequenced in a study of blood T cells in healthy people across ages. TCRdb processed the 5' RACE reads anew with MiXCR; each CDR3 protein has one entry. The profile covers about a million distinct CDR3 sequences, with roughly half appearing a single time and over 20% taken by the ten largest. Sequenced input: blood. The receptors here all came from a woman aged 60-75 years in good health. Each CDR3 is given with its conserved first and last residue. Fields, in order: J gene, D gene, clone size, V gene, CDR3 DNA, CDR3 protein. The D gene is left open where the match is weak. Size is omitted from some rows. Given values are once, few, many or a class for expanded clones.

j_call: TRBJ2-7; d_call: TRBD1; clone_size: few; v_call: TRBV7-6; cdr3_nt: TGTGCCAGCAGCTCATTTAACAGGGGTCACGAGCAGTACTTC; cdr3_aa: CASSSFNRGHEQYF
j_call: TRBJ2-5; d_call: -; clone_size: many; v_call: TRBV29-1; cdr3_nt: TGCAGCGTTAGGAGGGGATCTAGTTGGGAATCCCAGTACTTC; cdr3_aa: CSVRRGSSWESQYF
j_call: TRBJ2-3; d_call: -; clone_size: few; v_call: TRBV15; cdr3_nt: TGTGCCACCAACGAGAGAACGGGAGGAGGGACATCAGATACGCAGTATTTT; cdr3_aa: CATNERTGGGTSDTQYF
j_call: TRBJ2-7; d_call: TRBD2; clone_size: few; v_call: TRBV4-1; cdr3_nt: TGCGCCAGCAGCCTAGGAATAAGCGGGAGCACGGGTAACGAGCAGTACTTC; cdr3_aa: CASSLGISGSTGNEQYF
j_call: TRBJ1-6; d_call: -; clone_size: -; v_call: TRBV28; cdr3_nt: TGTGCCAGCAGTCAACAGGGCACCCTCCACTTT; cdr3_aa: CASSQQGTLHF
j_call: TRBJ2-6; d_call: -; clone_size: few; v_call: TRBV5-1; cdr3_nt: TGCGCCAGCAGCCCGGAGGGCTCTGGGGCCAACGTCCTGACTTTC; cdr3_aa: CASSPEGSGANVLTF
j_call: TRBJ2-1; d_call: -; clone_size: -; v_call: TRBV20-1; cdr3_nt: TGCAGTGCTAGCGCGCCCTACCATACCCGTGAGCAGTTCTTC; cdr3_aa: CSASAPYHTREQFF
j_call: TRBJ1-2; d_call: -; clone_size: -; v_call: TRBV6-5; cdr3_nt: TGTGCCAGCAGTTACCACATCAGGGGCGAGTATGGCTACACCTTC; cdr3_aa: CASSYHIRGEYGYTF
j_call: TRBJ2-3; d_call: TRBD2; clone_size: few; v_call: TRBV7-6; cdr3_nt: TGTGCCAGCAGCTTCCCCCTAAGAACCCGGACTAGCTATATGAAGGGTACGCAGTATTTT; cdr3_aa: CASSFPLRTRTSYMKGTQYF
j_call: TRBJ2-7; d_call: -; clone_size: few; v_call: TRBV20-1; cdr3_nt: TGCAGTGCTAGAGGAACTAGTCTCGAGCAGTACTTC; cdr3_aa: CSARGTSLEQYF
j_call: TRBJ2-1; d_call: TRBD2; clone_size: -; v_call: TRBV29-1; cdr3_nt: TGCAGCGCTTCCGGGACTAGCGGGTTCTGGGAGCAGTTCTTC; cdr3_aa: CSASGTSGFWEQFF
j_call: TRBJ1-2; d_call: -; clone_size: -; v_call: TRBV6-1; cdr3_nt: TGTGCCAGCAGTGAGTTAGCCGGGGGAGACTATGGCTACACCTTC; cdr3_aa: CASSELAGGDYGYTF
j_call: TRBJ2-7; d_call: TRBD1; clone_size: -; v_call: TRBV29-1; cdr3_nt: TGCAGCGTTGAGCTATCAACCGGGACAGGGATCCCCTACGAGCAGTACTTC; cdr3_aa: CSVELSTGTGIPYEQYF
j_call: TRBJ2-6; d_call: -; clone_size: -; v_call: TRBV7-9; cdr3_nt: TGTGCCAGCAGCTCGCACCAACAGACAAGCTCTGGGGCCAACGTCCTGACTTTC; cdr3_aa: CASSSHQQTSSGANVLTF
j_call: TRBJ2-1; d_call: -; clone_size: -; v_call: TRBV6-5; cdr3_nt: TGTGCCAGCAGTTACGCTCTAGGGGCCTACAATGAGCAGTTCTTC; cdr3_aa: CASSYALGAYNEQFF
j_call: TRBJ1-2; d_call: TRBD1; clone_size: -; v_call: TRBV12-3/TRBV12-4; cdr3_nt: TGTGCCAGCAGTTACTCTACAGGGGGCGCTTTGTTAGGCTACACCTTC; cdr3_aa: CASSYSTGGALLGYTF
j_call: TRBJ2-1; d_call: TRBD1; clone_size: -; v_call: TRBV20-1; cdr3_nt: TGCAGTGCCACCTCCACCGACAGGGGCAACAATGAGCAGTTCTTC; cdr3_aa: CSATSTDRGNNEQFF
j_call: TRBJ1-5; d_call: -; clone_size: -; v_call: TRBV6-2/TRBV6-3; cdr3_nt: TGTGCCAGCAGTTACCAAAATCAGCCCCAGCATTTT; cdr3_aa: CASSYQNQPQHF
j_call: TRBJ2-7; d_call: -; clone_size: few; v_call: TRBV11-2; cdr3_nt: TGTGCCAGCAGCTTTGGGGACCTCTACGAGCAGTACTTC; cdr3_aa: CASSFGDLYEQYF
j_call: TRBJ2-4; d_call: TRBD2; clone_size: -; v_call: TRBV12-3/TRBV12-4; cdr3_nt: TGTGCCAGCAGTTTTGGACTAGCGGGAATATCGAACATTCAGTACTTC; cdr3_aa: CASSFGLAGISNIQYF
j_call: TRBJ1-1; d_call: -; clone_size: -; v_call: TRBV28; cdr3_nt: TGTGCCAGCAGTTTATTACAGGGAGGCACTGAAGCTTTCTTT; cdr3_aa: CASSLLQGGTEAFF
j_call: TRBJ2-5; d_call: TRBD2; clone_size: -; v_call: TRBV29-1; cdr3_nt: TGCAGCCTAGGGGCTAGCGGGAGTTATGAGCAGTACTTC; cdr3_aa: CSLGASGSYEQYF
j_call: TRBJ2-4; d_call: -; clone_size: few; v_call: TRBV9; cdr3_nt: TGTGCCAGCAGCGGCGGGGACATTCAGTACTTC; cdr3_aa: CASSGGDIQYF
j_call: TRBJ2-5; d_call: -; clone_size: few; v_call: TRBV2; cdr3_nt: TGTGCCAGCAGTGAATCGGGGGCCCAGTACTTC; cdr3_aa: CASSESGAQYF
j_call: TRBJ2-3; d_call: TRBD2; clone_size: -; v_call: TRBV20-1; cdr3_nt: TGCAGTGGTAGCGGGTGGAAAGATACGCAGTATTTT; cdr3_aa: CSGSGWKDTQYF
j_call: TRBJ2-1; d_call: TRBD2; clone_size: -; v_call: TRBV5-1; cdr3_nt: TGCGCCAGCAGCCTAGCGGCGGCCAAGAATGAGCAGTTCTTC; cdr3_aa: CASSLAAAKNEQFF
j_call: TRBJ2-5; d_call: -; clone_size: few; v_call: TRBV28; cdr3_nt: TGTGCCAGCAATCTACCAGGTGGAGAGACCCAGTACTTC; cdr3_aa: CASNLPGGETQYF
j_call: TRBJ2-7; d_call: TRBD1; clone_size: -; v_call: TRBV29-1; cdr3_nt: TGCAGCGTTGAAACGATACAGGGGTTGCCCTACGAGCAGTACTTC; cdr3_aa: CSVETIQGLPYEQYF
j_call: TRBJ1-5; d_call: TRBD1; clone_size: -; v_call: TRBV20-1; cdr3_nt: TGCAGTGCTAGAGGGGTATTTGGACAGGGTGGTCGTATAGCCCAGCATTTT; cdr3_aa: CSARGVFGQGGRIAQHF
j_call: TRBJ1-2; d_call: -; clone_size: -; v_call: TRBV25-1; cdr3_nt: TGTGCCAGCAGTGGGAAGCATGGCTACACCTTC; cdr3_aa: CASSGKHGYTF
j_call: TRBJ2-1; d_call: -; clone_size: -; v_call: TRBV9; cdr3_nt: TGTGCCAGCAGCAACCTAGGTGAGCAGTTCTTC; cdr3_aa: CASSNLGEQFF
j_call: TRBJ2-1; d_call: -; clone_size: -; v_call: TRBV12-3/TRBV12-4; cdr3_nt: TGTGCCAGCAGTCCCTCCGGGGGTAGGATTAACAATGAGCAGTTCTTC; cdr3_aa: CASSPSGGRINNEQFF
j_call: TRBJ2-7; d_call: -; clone_size: -; v_call: TRBV5-6; cdr3_nt: TGTGCCAGCAGCTTGGTGCAGGTTAGGCACGGGCAGTACTTC; cdr3_aa: CASSLVQVRHGQYF
j_call: TRBJ2-3; d_call: -; clone_size: -; v_call: TRBV4-1; cdr3_nt: TGCGCCAGCAGCCAACTACATTCTTTGGATACGCAGTATTTT; cdr3_aa: CASSQLHSLDTQYF
j_call: TRBJ2-1; d_call: -; clone_size: once; v_call: TRBV12-3/TRBV12-4; cdr3_nt: TGTGCCAGCAGTTACTTTTCGGTGTCCTACAATGAGCAGTTCTTC; cdr3_aa: CASSYFSVSYNEQFF
j_call: TRBJ1-2; d_call: -; clone_size: few; v_call: TRBV7-6; cdr3_nt: TGTGCCAGCAGCCCTACAGGTGGCAGCTATGGCTACACCTTC; cdr3_aa: CASSPTGGSYGYTF
j_call: TRBJ2-7; d_call: -; clone_size: -; v_call: TRBV12-3/TRBV12-4; cdr3_nt: TGTGCCAGCAGTAGAGTTCTAGCAGGCGAGCAGTACTTC; cdr3_aa: CASSRVLAGEQYF
j_call: TRBJ1-2; d_call: -; clone_size: -; v_call: TRBV4-3; cdr3_nt: TGCGCCAGCAGCCTTTGGGGGGCAGGGAAGGTTGGCTACACCTTC; cdr3_aa: CASSLWGAGKVGYTF
j_call: TRBJ2-3; d_call: TRBD2; clone_size: many; v_call: TRBV4-1; cdr3_nt: TGCGCCAGCAGCCAAGCCAGCGGGAGAGCCGATACGCAGTATTTT; cdr3_aa: CASSQASGRADTQYF
j_call: TRBJ2-3; d_call: -; clone_size: few; v_call: TRBV28; cdr3_nt: TGTGCCAGCAGCCCGGACGCATCAGATACGCAGTATTTT; cdr3_aa: CASSPDASDTQYF
j_call: TRBJ2-3; d_call: -; clone_size: -; v_call: TRBV12-3/TRBV12-4; cdr3_nt: TGTGCCAGCAGTTTTCGGGGAACGGGAACAGATACGCAGTATTTT; cdr3_aa: CASSFRGTGTDTQYF
j_call: TRBJ2-7; d_call: -; clone_size: -; v_call: TRBV28; cdr3_nt: TGTGCCAGCAGTTTTGGAGGATCCTCCTCCTACGAGCAGTACTTC; cdr3_aa: CASSFGGSSSYEQYF
j_call: TRBJ1-5; d_call: -; clone_size: -; v_call: TRBV20-1; cdr3_nt: TGCAGTGCAACGCAACGCGACAGAAGCAATCAGCCCCAGCATTTT; cdr3_aa: CSATQRDRSNQPQHF
j_call: TRBJ2-7; d_call: -; clone_size: -; v_call: TRBV5-4; cdr3_nt: TGTGCCAGCAGCTTCGGCCCTAGCTACAATGAGCAGTACTTC; cdr3_aa: CASSFGPSYNEQYF
j_call: TRBJ2-1; d_call: -; clone_size: many; v_call: TRBV6-1; cdr3_nt: TGTGCCAGCAGTCCCATCCCTCCAGGGGTTCAAAGGCGGTCCAATGAGCAGTTCTTC; cdr3_aa: CASSPIPPGVQRRSNEQFF
j_call: TRBJ2-7; d_call: TRBD2; clone_size: few; v_call: TRBV4-1; cdr3_nt: TGCGCCAGCAGCCAAGAGCGGGAGGGACGCTACGAGCAGTACTTC; cdr3_aa: CASSQEREGRYEQYF
j_call: TRBJ2-3; d_call: TRBD2; clone_size: -; v_call: TRBV4-1; cdr3_nt: TGCGCCAGCAGCCAAGCATCGTGGTTAGCGGGAGAACGAGATACGCAGTATTTT; cdr3_aa: CASSQASWLAGERDTQYF
j_call: TRBJ2-7; d_call: TRBD2; clone_size: -; v_call: TRBV7-2; cdr3_nt: TGTGCCAGCAGCCCACTAGCGGGAGTCCCTCGGGAGCAGTACTTC; cdr3_aa: CASSPLAGVPREQYF
j_call: TRBJ1-5; d_call: -; clone_size: -; v_call: TRBV6-2/TRBV6-3; cdr3_nt: TGTGCCAGCGGGGAGTTTAGGCTGATGGGCCAGCATTTT; cdr3_aa: CASGEFRLMGQHF
j_call: TRBJ2-5; d_call: TRBD2; clone_size: -; v_call: TRBV7-2; cdr3_nt: TGTGCCAGCAGCTACGGTTTCCCTAGCGGACAAGAGACCCAGTACTTC; cdr3_aa: CASSYGFPSGQETQYF
j_call: TRBJ1-1; d_call: -; clone_size: -; v_call: TRBV12-3/TRBV12-4; cdr3_nt: TGTGCCAGCAGATCTAGGTCGGGCACTGAAGCTTTCTTT; cdr3_aa: CASRSRSGTEAFF